This note documents a single TCR beta chain sequence. These data are taken from a study of technical replicates of blood from several donors. CDR1 is SEHNR and CDR2 is FQNEAQ in the germline V gene (reference sequence). Trimming cost V 2 bases and J 6 bases, with 10 bases left between them. CDR3 length: 14 residues. This table comes from immunoSEQ multiplex PCR, and its TCRdb copy is limited to in-frame clones, with some not included. There are about 71,000 clones in the sample; around 97% occur only once, and roughly 0.2% lies in the top ten. The chain links TRBV7-9 to TRBJ2-2, with TRBD1 as a possible D gene (6 bases). The sequencing sample was made of T cells isolated from PBMCs. The sequence came from a human donor in good health. Here the CDR3 reads CASSLIQGSGELFF. The CDR3 coding sequence is TGTGCCAGCAGCTTAATACAGGGCTCCGGGGAGCTGTTTTTT.